This T cell receptor (beta chain) is drawn from a study of cytomegalovirus exposure and HLA in healthy donors (dated by TCRdb to between 2016 and 2019). For the study in its entirety: According to an earlier analysis of 587 of the donors, 150 million to 200 million T cells yielded 117 million unique TCR beta sequences and 276 Gb of sequence data. An early release that covered roughly 600 HLA-typed donors contained 300 to 350 gigabases of sequencing data and around 80 million unique TCR sequences. The genetic ancestry cluster associated with self-reported Caucasian donors included 81% of the approximately 410 genotyped donors. The study was designed to test whether signatures of past pathogen exposure could be identified by cataloging public T cell receptors. The study profiled the T cell repertoires of under 850 subjects by immunosequencing and related them to cytomegalovirus serostatus. In addition to the first cohort of several hundred subjects, a separate validation cohort of 130 or so different subjects was used. To predict cytomegalovirus infection status, the study combined high-throughput TCR immunosequencing, statistical association of individual TCRs with disease status, and machine learning. A later analysis re-analyzed previously published TCR beta repertoires from roughly 690 donors and added high-resolution HLA genotyping to study TCR occurrence patterns. Rather than using new phenotypic data, the later analysis identified candidate immune exposures from TCR beta sequences and from how often those sequences occurred across donors. In an earlier analysis of 587 of the donors, high-throughput TCR beta sequencing was used to judge whether each TCR beta V gene segment behaved as functional or pseudogenic. Donor age, sex, ethnicity and CMV serostatus were compiled alongside the repertoire data. A later genetic analysis took genome-wide SNP genotypes for about 60% of the roughly 670 donors and used that subset as a discovery cohort. Every repertoire in the discovery cohort had been generated on one and the same sequencing platform. HLA typing covered class I and class II loci at four-digit resolution. The number of typed donors differed by locus: roughly 620-640 for A, B, C, DRB1 and DQB1; some 500 for DQA1; 606 for DPA1; and 450 to 480 for DPB1. Four or five DR-DQ haplotypes were handled as single units for association and clustering because linkage in the cohort was strong. Among approximately 370 genotyped donors of the cohort, an average of roughly 230,000 unique TCR beta nucleotide sequences was sequenced per donor, of which approximately 19% were non-productive.

The research as a whole found: The earlier analysis of some 540 of the donors excluded roughly 16 rarely observed V segments, including chromosome 9 orphons, because counts were too low. A cluster of highly shared sequence variants was judged likely to represent a technical artifact of the sequencing pipeline. In a later analysis, HLA-associated TCR beta chains showed more clonal expansion and lower generation probabilities than non-associated chains that were equally common. A later analysis found that most CMV-associated TCR beta chains appeared HLA-restricted, with HLA associations seemingly driven largely by CMV exposure. An association between a missense DCLRE1C variant and V-gene and J-gene trimming of TCR beta chains was found in a later genetic analysis and replicated in an independent cohort. The study gave a list of some 150 TCR beta chains associated with cytomegalovirus. A later analysis found that TCR association rates varied across HLA loci, with DRB1 alleles showing the most associated TCRs and HLA-C alleles the fewest. It was suggested by the authors that the approach could potentially be generalized to other disease states and immunological phenotypes. According to a later analysis, parvovirus B19, influenza, CMV and Epstein-Barr virus appeared linked to several top co-occurrence clusters. Broadly in line with IMGT annotations, most TCR beta V segments showed up in productive rearrangements about 87% or about 30% of the time in an earlier analysis of several hundred of the donors. Some IMGT-functional V segments, including TRBV6-2 and TRBV6-3, could not be told apart with the 87-base-pair reads, so those segments were excluded. Presence/absence analyses assumed roughly uniform sequencing depth across donors, an assumption that may not hold. CMV serostatus was the only immune exposure information available for the cohort. A later genetic analysis reported fewer N-insertions in productive TCRs among donors in an Asian-associated ancestry cluster than the roughly 700-donor mean. A further reported finding was that TCR beta sequences accurately predicted the HLA-A and HLA-B alleles for most subjects in the first cohort. The classifier was reported to diagnose cytomegalovirus status with high specificity and sensitivity in both the original cohort and the validation cohort. In a later analysis, some 17,000 TCR beta sequences were associated with specific HLA alleles at a false discovery rate of 0.05. This cohort had only TCR beta chains sequenced, and the lack of alpha or paired-chain data limited which features could be detected. Correlated functional status among segregating V segments might reflect linkage disequilibrium, but an unknown experimental factor could not be ruled out. In vitro tests confirmed that a few of the cytomegalovirus-associated TCR beta chains recognize cytomegalovirus antigens. Most TCR sequences were seen in very few donors, while some public TCRs were found in many individuals. Because some donors lacked HLA typing at each locus, the association tests relied only on the typed subset. When HLA alleles, especially DR and DQ, strongly co-occurred, TCR associations were difficult to assign to individual alleles.

Library preparation used the immunoSEQ multiplex PCR assay. A mixture of 60 forward primers for TCR Vbeta segments and 13 reverse primers for TCR Jbeta segments was used in the multiplex PCR. A multiplex PCR assay on genomic DNA amplified the CDR3 region of rearranged TCR beta genes. On the Illumina HiSeq System, the amplified TCR beta libraries were sequenced as 87-base-pair reads. As for the authors' bioinformatics: A later analysis tallied 70 million to 100 million unique TCR beta chains across the 666 repertoires, and approximately 11 million of those chains were shared by two or more donors. Raw reads were error-corrected and collapsed into unique sequences with a nearest-neighbor algorithm that merged closely related sequences to remove PCR and sequencing errors. V, D and J gene segments were assigned by aligning CDR3 sequences to IMGT reference sequences. For a sequence to be retained, a match of at least six nucleotides was required to both a V gene segment and a J gene segment. Rearrangements were called productive when the CDR3 lacked stop codons and stayed in frame with V and J; all others were non-productive. Following IMGT convention, CDR3 was defined as the stretch from the second conserved V-encoded cysteine up to the conserved J-encoded phenylalanine. The earlier analysis of roughly 590 of the donors excluded sequences that lacked an unambiguous match to a single V gene segment. An earlier analysis of about 600 of the donors called V segments functional above 56.7% productive rearrangements and segregating when the between-donor standard deviation exceeded 5%. To diagnose cytomegalovirus status from the catalog of TCR beta chain sequences, a statistical classification framework was built. V and J gene assignment, in a later analysis, came from comparing TCR nucleotide sequences with IMGT/GENE-DB human TR gene sequences. A later analysis assigned CDR3 sequences and most-parsimonious VDJ recombination scenarios with the TCRdist pipeline. In a later analysis, each TCR beta chain was defined by its CDR3 amino acid sequence together with its V-gene family, and reads without a unique V-gene family were excluded. A later analysis removed 500 to 650 highly shared, low-generation-probability nucleotide sequences to deal with suspected cross-contamination and a sequencing artifact. For each public chain, a later analysis derived a clonal expansion index from normalized ranks of inferred template counts within each repertoire. In a later analysis, generation probabilities were computed with a VDJ recombination model fitted to out-of-frame rearrangements, and the resulting probabilities were checked against IGoR. In a later analysis, hypergeometric tests were used to score TCR-TCR, TCR-HLA and TCR-CMV co-occurrence, with a repertoire-size bias correction applied to TCR pairs. False discovery rates were estimated in a later analysis by permuting HLA or CMV assignments 20 times. In a later analysis, co-occurring TCRs were grouped using DBSCAN, and TCRdist sequence similarity was added for clustering within HLA-allele-positive subsets. Repertoires with fewer than 30,000 or more than 120,000 public chains, plus five repertoires with anomalous nucleotide sharing, were excluded from co-occurrence clustering. TCRdb retrieved this table from immuneACCESS and kept in-frame rearrangements only. Not all clones are present; in checked studies, unresolved V genes account for under half, and no reason is known for the remainder. D and trimming come from the DNA, and the V and J calls and clone size come from that table. The sample table lists some 150,000 clones, 8.5% to 10% of them with a count of one. The leading ten clones occupy under 2% of the sample.

A remark on this clone: It has no known antigen specificity. Base qualities are not provided; no much larger clone lies one nucleotide away.

The cohort consisted of some 670 healthy bone marrow donors. All cohort members were sampled while nominally healthy, although unrecorded immune exposures were likely present. The donor was CMV seronegative and was included in the group of 352 seronegative cohort members. A peripheral blood sample was provided by each donor, and peripheral blood mononuclear cells were used for TCR beta sequencing. Genomic DNA was extracted from the blood cell samples with the Qiagen DNeasy Blood Extraction Kit. Between the V and J ends, shortened by 8 bases and 0 bases respectively, the junction contains 11 bases. Measured from the cysteine to the phenylalanine, the CDR3 is 13 residues long. Only CDR3 DNA is held: 39 bases, read in frame from base 1. Looking up the germline V gene (reference sequence) yields CDR1 GTSNPN and CDR2 SVGIG.

The chain is encoded by TRBV30 joined to TRBJ2-1; tentative D gene TRBD2, with 6 bases matching. Source material: PBMCs. The sequence came from a man in his fifties in good health and CMV-seronegative. The CDR3 loop reads CARGEDSYNEQFF. The bases read TGTGCCCGTGGGGAGGACTCCTACAATGAGCAGTTCTTC. Beyond the CDR3, the reference TRBV30 and TRBJ2-1 genes provide the residues; the full variable domain reads: SQTIHQWPATLVQPVGSPLSLECTVEGTSNPNLYWYRQAAGRGLQLLFYSVGIGQISSEVPQNLSASRPQDRQFILSSKKLLLSDSGFYLCARGEDSYNEQFFGPGTRLTVL.